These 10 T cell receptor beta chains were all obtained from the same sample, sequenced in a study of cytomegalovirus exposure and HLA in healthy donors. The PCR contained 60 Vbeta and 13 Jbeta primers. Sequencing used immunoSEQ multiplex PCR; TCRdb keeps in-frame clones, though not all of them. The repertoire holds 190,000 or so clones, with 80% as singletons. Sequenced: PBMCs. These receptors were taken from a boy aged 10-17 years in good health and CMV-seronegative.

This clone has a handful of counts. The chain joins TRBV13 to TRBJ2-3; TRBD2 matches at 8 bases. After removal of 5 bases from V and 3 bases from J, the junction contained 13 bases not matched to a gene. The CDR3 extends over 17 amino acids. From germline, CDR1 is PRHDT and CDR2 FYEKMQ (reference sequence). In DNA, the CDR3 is TGTGCCAGCAGCCGGCCTTCGGGGGGGACGGAAACAGATACGCAGTATTTT. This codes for CASSRPSGGTETDTQYF.

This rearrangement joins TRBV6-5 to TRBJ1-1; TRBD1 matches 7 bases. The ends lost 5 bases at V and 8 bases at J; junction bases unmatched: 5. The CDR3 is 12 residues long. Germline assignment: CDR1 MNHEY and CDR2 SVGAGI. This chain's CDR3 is CASSRPTGEAFF. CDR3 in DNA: TGTGCCAGCAGTCGTCCGACAGGGGAAGCTTTCTTT.

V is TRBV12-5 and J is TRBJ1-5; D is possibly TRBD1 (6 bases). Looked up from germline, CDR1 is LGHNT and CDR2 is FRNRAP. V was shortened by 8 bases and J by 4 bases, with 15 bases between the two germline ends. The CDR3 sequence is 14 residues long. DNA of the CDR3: TGTGCTAGTTCGGGGCAGGGGATGAATCAGCCCCAGCATTTT. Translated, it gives CASSGQGMNQPQHF. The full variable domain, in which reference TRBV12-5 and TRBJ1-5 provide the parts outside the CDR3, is DARVTQTPRHKVTEMGQEVTMRCQPILGHNTVFWYRQTMMQGLELLAYFRNRAPLDDSGMPKDRFSAEMPDATLATLKIQPSEPRDSAVYFCASSGQGMNQPQHFGDGTRLSIL.

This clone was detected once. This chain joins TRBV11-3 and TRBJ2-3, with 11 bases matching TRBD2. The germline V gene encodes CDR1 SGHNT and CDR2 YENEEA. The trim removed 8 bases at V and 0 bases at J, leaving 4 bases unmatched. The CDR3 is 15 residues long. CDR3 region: CASRASGGSTDTQYF. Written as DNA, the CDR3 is TGTGCCAGCCGGGCTAGCGGGGGGAGCACAGATACGCAGTATTTT.

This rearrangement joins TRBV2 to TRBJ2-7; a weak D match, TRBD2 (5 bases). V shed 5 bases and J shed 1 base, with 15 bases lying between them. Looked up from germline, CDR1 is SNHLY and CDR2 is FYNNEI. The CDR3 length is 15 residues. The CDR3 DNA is TGTGCCAGCAGTAGTCTAGGACTCTTTTCCTACGAGCAGTACTTC. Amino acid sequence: CASSSLGLFSYEQYF.

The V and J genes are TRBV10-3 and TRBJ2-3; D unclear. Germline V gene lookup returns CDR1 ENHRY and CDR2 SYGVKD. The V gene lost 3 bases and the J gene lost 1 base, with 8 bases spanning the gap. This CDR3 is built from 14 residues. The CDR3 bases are TGTGCCATCAGTGAACGTGGGCGCACAGATACGCAGTATTTT. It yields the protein CAISERGRTDTQYF.

The CDR3 protein is CASSLFSGRAVDTQYF. DNA for the CDR3: TGTGCCAGCAGCTTATTTAGCGGGAGGGCCGTAGATACGCAGTATTTT. The rearrangement links TRBV5-6 to TRBJ2-3, with 11 bases aligning to TRBD2. CDR1 is SGHDT and CDR2 is YYEEEE in the germline V gene. CDR3 size: 16 residues. The ends lost 2 bases at V and 5 bases at J; junction bases unmatched: 7.

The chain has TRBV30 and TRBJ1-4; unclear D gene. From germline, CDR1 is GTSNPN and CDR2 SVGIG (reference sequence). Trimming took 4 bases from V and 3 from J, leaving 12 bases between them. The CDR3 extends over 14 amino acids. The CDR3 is CAWTAGGSNEKLFF. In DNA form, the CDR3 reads TGTGCCTGGACCGCAGGAGGTTCTAATGAAAAACTGTTTTTT.

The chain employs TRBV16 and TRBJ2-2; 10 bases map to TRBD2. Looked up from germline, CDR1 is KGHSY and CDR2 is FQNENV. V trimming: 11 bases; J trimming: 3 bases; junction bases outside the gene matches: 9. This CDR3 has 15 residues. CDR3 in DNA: TGTGCCGACTCCAAGCGGGAGGGCGACACCGGGGAGCTGTTTTTT. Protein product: CADSKREGDTGELFF. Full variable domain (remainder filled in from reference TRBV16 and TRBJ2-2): GEEVAQTPKHLVRGEGQKAKLYCAPIKGHSYVFWYQQVLKNEFKFLISFQNENVFDETGMPKERFSAKCLPNSPCSLEIQATKLEDSAVYFCADSKREGDTGELFFGEGSRLTVL.

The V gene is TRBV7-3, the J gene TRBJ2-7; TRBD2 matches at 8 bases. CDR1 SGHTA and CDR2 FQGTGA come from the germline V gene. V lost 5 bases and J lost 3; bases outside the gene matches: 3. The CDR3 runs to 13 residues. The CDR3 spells CASSPSGSYEQYF. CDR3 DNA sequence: TGTGCCAGCAGCCCCAGCGGGAGCTACGAGCAGTACTTC.